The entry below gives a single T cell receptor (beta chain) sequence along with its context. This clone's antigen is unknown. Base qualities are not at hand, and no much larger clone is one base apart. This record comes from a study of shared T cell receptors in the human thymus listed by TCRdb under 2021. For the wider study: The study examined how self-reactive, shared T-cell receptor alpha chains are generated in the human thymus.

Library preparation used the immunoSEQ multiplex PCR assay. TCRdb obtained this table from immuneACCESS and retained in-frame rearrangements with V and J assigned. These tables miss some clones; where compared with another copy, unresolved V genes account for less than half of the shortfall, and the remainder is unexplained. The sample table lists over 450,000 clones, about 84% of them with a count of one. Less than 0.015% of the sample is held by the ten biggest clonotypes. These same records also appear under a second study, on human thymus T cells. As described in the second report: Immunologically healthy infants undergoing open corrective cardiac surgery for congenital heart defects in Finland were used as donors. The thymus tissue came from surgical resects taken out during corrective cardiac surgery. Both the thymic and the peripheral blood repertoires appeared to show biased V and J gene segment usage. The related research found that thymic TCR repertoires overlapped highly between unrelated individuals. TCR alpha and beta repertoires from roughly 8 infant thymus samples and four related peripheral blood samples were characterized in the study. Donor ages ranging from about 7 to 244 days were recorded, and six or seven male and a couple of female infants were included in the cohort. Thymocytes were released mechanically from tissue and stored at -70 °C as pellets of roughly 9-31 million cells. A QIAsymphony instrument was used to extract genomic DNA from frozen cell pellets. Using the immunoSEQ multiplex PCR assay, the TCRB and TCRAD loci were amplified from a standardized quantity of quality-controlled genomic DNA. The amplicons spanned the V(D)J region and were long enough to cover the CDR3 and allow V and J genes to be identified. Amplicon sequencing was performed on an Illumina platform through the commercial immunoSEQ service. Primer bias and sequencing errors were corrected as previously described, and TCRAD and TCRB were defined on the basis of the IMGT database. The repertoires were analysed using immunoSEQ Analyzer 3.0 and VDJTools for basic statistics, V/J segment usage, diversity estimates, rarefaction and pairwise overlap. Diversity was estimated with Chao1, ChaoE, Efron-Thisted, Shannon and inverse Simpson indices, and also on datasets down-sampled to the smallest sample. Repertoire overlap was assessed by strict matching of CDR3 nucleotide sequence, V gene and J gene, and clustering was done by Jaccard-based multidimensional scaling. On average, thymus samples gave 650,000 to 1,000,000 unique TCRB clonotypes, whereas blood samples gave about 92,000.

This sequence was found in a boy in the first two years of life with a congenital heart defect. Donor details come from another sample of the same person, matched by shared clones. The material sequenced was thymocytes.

The DNA is TGTGCCACCAGCATCGGACAGAAAACGGCCTACGAGCAGTACTTC. It translates to CATSIGQKTAYEQYF. Recombination linked TRBV15 to TRBJ2-7; possibly the D gene is TRBD1, per 6 matching bases. The CDR3 runs 15 amino acids, cysteine and phenylalanine included. Only the CDR3 DNA is retained, 45 bases long and in frame from the first base. Based on the germline V gene (reference sequence), the CDR1 and CDR2 sequences are LNHNV and YYDKDF. V gives up 4 bases and J gives up 2 bases, and the segment between their germline ends measures 15 bases. With the portions outside the CDR3 filled from the reference TRBV15 and TRBJ2-7 genes, the complete variable region becomes DAMVIQNPRYQVTQFGKPVTLSCSQTLNHNVMYWYQQKSSQAPKLLFHYYDKDFNNEADTPDNFQSRRPNTSFCFLDIRSPGLGDTAMYLCATSIGQKTAYEQYFGPGTRLTVT.